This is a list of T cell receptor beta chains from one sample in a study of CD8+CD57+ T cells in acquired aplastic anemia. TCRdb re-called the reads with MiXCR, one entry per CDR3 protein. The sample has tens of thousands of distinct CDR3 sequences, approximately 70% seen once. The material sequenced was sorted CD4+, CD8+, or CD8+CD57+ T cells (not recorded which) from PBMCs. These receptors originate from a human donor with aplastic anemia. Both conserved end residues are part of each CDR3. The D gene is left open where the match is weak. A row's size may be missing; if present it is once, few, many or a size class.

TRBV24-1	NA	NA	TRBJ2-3	CATSGDADTQYF	TGTGCCACCAGTGGAGACGCAGATACGCAGTATTTT
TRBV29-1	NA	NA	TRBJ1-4	CSVGSGRSNEKLFF	TGCAGCGTTGGCTCGGGCAGGAGTAATGAAAAACTGTTTTTT
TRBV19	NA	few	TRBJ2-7	CASSVQESSYEQYF	TGTGCCAGTAGTGTGCAGGAGAGCTCCTACGAGCAGTACTTC
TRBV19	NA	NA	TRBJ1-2	CASTGTPYGYTF	TGTGCCAGTACCGGGACACCCTATGGCTACACCTTC
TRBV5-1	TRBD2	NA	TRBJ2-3	CASSEGLAPSTDTQYF	TGCGCCAGCAGCGAGGGACTAGCGCCTAGCACAGATACGCAGTATTTT
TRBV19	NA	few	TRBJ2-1	CASSRGQRYEQFF	TGTGCCAGTAGTCGTGGCCAACGCTATGAGCAGTTCTTC
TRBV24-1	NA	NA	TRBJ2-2	CATSSGVPNTGELFF	TGTGCCACGAGCTCAGGGGTCCCGAACACCGGGGAGCTGTTTTTT
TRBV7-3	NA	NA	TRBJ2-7	CASSQSPGLYEQYF	TGTGCCAGCAGCCAATCCCCAGGGCTCTACGAGCAGTACTTC
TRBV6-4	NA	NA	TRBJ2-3	CASSARETDTQYF	TGTGCCAGCAGTGCTCGGGAAACAGATACGCAGTATTTT
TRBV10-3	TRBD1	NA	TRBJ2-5	CAISVTGGQETQYF	TGTGCCATCAGTGTGACAGGGGGGCAAGAGACCCAGTACTTC
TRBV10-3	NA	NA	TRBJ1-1	CAISESVVRRLNTEAFF	TGTGCCATCAGTGAGTCCGTGGTAAGGAGGTTGAACACTGAAGCTTTCTTT
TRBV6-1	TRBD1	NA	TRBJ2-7	CASRPDRGRSYEQYF	TGTGCCAGCAGGCCCGACAGGGGTCGATCCTACGAGCAGTACTTC
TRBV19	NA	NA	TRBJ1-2	CASSLLYGYTF	TGTGCCAGTAGCCTCCTTTATGGCTACACCTTC
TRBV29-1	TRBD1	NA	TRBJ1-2	CSVEVGQGAMSYGYTF	TGCAGCGTTGAAGTCGGGCAGGGGGCGATGTCTTATGGCTACACCTTC
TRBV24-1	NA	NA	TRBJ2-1	CATSDPTLAREQFF	TGTGCCACCAGTGACCCCACCTTAGCCCGCGAGCAGTTCTTC